Shown below are 18 T cell receptor beta chains from a single sample sequenced in a study of cytomegalovirus exposure and HLA in healthy donors. Sequenced by immunoSEQ multiplex PCR; TCRdb stores in-frame clones only, minus some. The repertoire has about 98,000 clones, roughly 85% of them found once; the top ten carry 3.9%. Input material: PBMCs. The receptors were gathered from a woman aged 30 to 39 in good health and CMV-seronegative.

The V and J genes are TRBV29-1 and TRBJ2-7; 8 positions agree with TRBD1. The CDR3 totals 13 residues. Germline lookup yields CDR1 SQVTM and CDR2 ANQGSEA. V was clipped by 7 bases and J by 6 bases; unmatched bases: 11. The CDR3 sequence is CSGSQGEGSEQYF. CDR3 coding DNA: TGCAGCGGGTCACAGGGGGAAGGAAGCGAGCAGTACTTC.

The chain uses TRBV5-6 and TRBJ2-2; D is possibly TRBD1 (6 bases). The CDR3 length is 15 residues. Trimming removed 3 bases from V and 2 bases from J, with 11 bases in between. Germline loops: CDR1 SGHDT, CDR2 YYEEEE. Written as DNA, the CDR3 is TGTGCCAGCAGCTCACGGACAGTTAACACCGGGGAGCTGTTTTTT. Residues: CASSSRTVNTGELFF.

The genes are TRBV6-1 and TRBJ1-2; TRBD1 aligns across 8 bases. Trimming cost V 4 bases and J 0 bases; bases outside gene matches: 7. The CDR3 consists of 16 residues. Germline loops: CDR1 MNHNS, CDR2 SASEGT. CDR3 region: CASSAEQGATNYGYTF. In DNA form, the CDR3 reads TGTGCCAGCAGTGCCGAGCAGGGGGCAACTAACTATGGCTACACCTTC.

This chain joins TRBV2 and TRBJ1-5, with no clear D. This CDR3 comprises 15 residues. V was shortened by 2 bases and J by 0 bases, with 8 bases between the two germline ends. In germline, CDR1 is SNHLY, CDR2 FYNNEI. This chain's CDR3 is CASSEKGLSNQPQHF. The CDR3, as DNA: TGTGCCAGCAGTGAAAAAGGACTTAGCAATCAGCCCCAGCATTTT.

This clone was counted only a few times. The chain is built from TRBV9 and TRBJ2-5; a weak D match, TRBD1 (5 bases). Germline-derived CDR1 and CDR2 are SGDLS and YYNGEE. The CDR3 has 15 amino acids. V lost 0 bases and J 2 bases, leaving 11 bases between the germline ends. The CDR3 bases are TGTGCCAGCAGCGTAGGTAGGGGCTCGCAAGAGACCCAGTACTTC. Amino acids: CASSVGRGSQETQYF.

The chain combines TRBV7-2 with TRBJ2-2, with D tentatively TRBD2 (6 bases). V was cut by 5 bases and J by 2 bases, with 21 bases left in between. The CDR3 has 18 amino acids. Germline V gene data show CDR1 as SGHTA and CDR2 as FQGNSA. Here the CDR3 reads CASSPVFLVAENTGELFF. DNA of the CDR3: TGTGCCAGCAGCCCCGTTTTTCTGGTAGCGGAAAACACCGGGGAGCTGTTTTTT.

This chain connects TRBV4-2 to TRBJ2-7; 12 bases line up with TRBD2. Germline V gene sequence: CDR1 LGHNA, CDR2 YNFKEQ. This CDR3 comprises 15 residues. V trimming: 5 bases; J trimming: 6 bases; junction bases outside the gene matches: 8. The CDR3 DNA is TGTGCCAGCAGCGGACTAGCGGGATTTGGTTCCGAGCAGTACTTC. Amino acids: CASSGLAGFGSEQYF.

The chain uses TRBV5-1 and TRBJ2-3, with 7 bases that match TRBD2. Germline V gene sequence: CDR1 SGHRS, CDR2 YFSETQ. Germline trimming cut 4 bases from V and 0 bases from J; bases unmatched to any gene: 8. The CDR3 contains 16 residues. In nucleotides, the CDR3 is TGCGCCAGCAGCGTCCCTAGCGGATCTAGCACAGATACGCAGTATTTT. The encoded protein is CASSVPSGSSTDTQYF.

This clone was seen more than once but under ten times. The chain links TRBV27 to TRBJ1-5, with D hard to call. V was shortened by 3 bases and J by 7 bases, with 10 bases between the two germline ends. The CDR3 is 13 amino acids. The germline V gene has CDR1 MNHEY and CDR2 SMNVEV (reference sequence). CDR3 DNA sequence: TGTGCCAGCAGTTTGCTAGCGGACCAGCCCCAGCATTTT. Its translation is CASSLLADQPQHF.

The chain employs TRBV5-1 and TRBJ2-5, with TRBD2 matching 9 bases. CDR3 size: 14 residues. The J segment lost 2 bases and the V segment lost 4 bases, leaving 3 bases of the junction unmatched. Germline CDR1 reads SGHRS; CDR2 reads YFSETQ. The DNA for the CDR3 is TGCGCCAGCAGCGACACTAGCGGGCAAGAGACCCAGTACTTC. This codes for CASSDTSGQETQYF.

The chain has TRBV6-5 and TRBJ2-3; TRBD2 might be the D (6 bases). Trimming left V 7 bases short and J 6 bases short, with 11 bases between. Germline values: CDR1 MNHEY, CDR2 SVGAGI. The CDR3 has 12 residues. The chain's CDR3 is CASTTGGDTQYF. DNA for the CDR3: TGTGCCAGCACAACCGGAGGGGATACGCAGTATTTT.

The chain recombines TRBV10-3 with TRBJ1-4, with 11 bases fitting TRBD1. V gave up 5 bases and J gave up 7 bases; unmatched junction bases: 6. CDR3 length: 15 residues. Germline CDR1 is ENHRY and CDR2 is SYGVKD. CDR3 residues: CAISPGQGGGEKLFF. CDR3 nucleotides: TGTGCCATCAGTCCGGGACAGGGGGGCGGTGAAAAACTGTTTTTT.

The CDR3 DNA follows: TGTGCCAGCAGCGTGGTGGTTCTACCTACTGAAGCTTTCTTT. Its protein is CASSVVVLPTEAFF. This chain joins TRBV9 and TRBJ1-1; D gene uncertain. Between the trimmed V and J ends, which lost 2 bases and 5 bases, there was a span of 13 bases. Germline V gene sequence: CDR1 SGDLS, CDR2 YYNGEE. This CDR3 is built from 14 residues.

The chain couples TRBV2 to TRBJ2-7, with a weak D call TRBD1 (8 bases). The CDR3 consists of 14 residues. V dropped 6 bases and J dropped 4 bases, with 16 bases sitting between them. Germline CDR1 SNHLY, CDR2 FYNNEI. The CDR3: CASRGGQGGYEQYF. CDR3 nucleotide sequence: TGTGCCAGCAGGGGCGGACAGGGAGGGTACGAGCAGTACTTC.

The chain uses TRBV29-1 and TRBJ1-5; perhaps TRBD1 as D (6 bases). There are 16 residues in the CDR3. Germline CDR1 SQVTM, CDR2 ANQGSEA. The germline V and J ends were trimmed by 0 bases and 5 bases, with 17 bases remaining between them. The CDR3 DNA is TGCAGCGTTGAAGATCTTCGGGGGGGCAACTATCAGCCCCAGCATTTT. Its translation: CSVEDLRGGNYQPQHF.

This chain uses TRBV2 with TRBJ2-4; 8 bases match TRBD2. V lost 7 bases to trimming and J lost 5 bases; unmatched junction nucleotides: 4. CDR1 is SNHLY and CDR2 is FYNNEI in the germline V gene. The CDR3 has 13 residues. DNA for the CDR3: TGTGCCAGCATTCGGACTAGCCAAAACATTCAGTACTTC. Protein sequence: CASIRTSQNIQYF.

This clone was recorded a few times. This chain connects TRBV29-1 to TRBJ1-5, with unresolved D. With 4 bases removed from V and 3 bases from J, the gap between germline ends came to 13 bases. Germline assignment: CDR1 SQVTM and CDR2 ANQGSEA. This CDR3 contains 14 residues. CDR3 DNA: TGCAGCGTTGGCCGTTGGCCCCCCAATCAGCCCCAGCATTTT. It translates to CSVGRWPPNQPQHF. The full variable domain, its missing parts supplied by reference TRBV29-1 and TRBJ1-5, is SAVISQKPSRDICQRGTSLTIQCQVDSQVTMMFWYRQQPGQSLTLIATANQGSEATYESGFVIDKFPISRPNLTFSTLTVSNMSPEDSSIYLCSVGRWPPNQPQHFGDGTRLSIL.

The V gene is TRBV9, the J gene TRBJ2-1, with 10 bases aligning to TRBD2. J was trimmed by 7 bases and V by 1 base; bases with no gene match: 14. The germline V gene encodes CDR1 SGDLS and CDR2 YYNGEE. The CDR3 consists of 18 residues. CDR3: CASSVTAGGPFSSNEQFF. The CDR3, as DNA: TGTGCCAGCAGCGTAACAGCGGGGGGGCCCTTTTCCTCTAATGAGCAGTTCTTC.